The T cell receptor (beta chain) under discussion was sequenced for a study of cytomegalovirus exposure and HLA in healthy donors. Study-level information: A data release that came early held roughly 80 million unique TCRs from HLA-typed donors.

The study, taken as a whole, reports: Follow-up analysis later connected one missense variant in DCLRE1C with trimming of TCR beta V- and J-genes. In a later analysis, DRB1 alleles had the most associated TCRs; HLA-C alleles the fewest. For most subjects, TCR beta sequences were reported to predict HLA-A and HLA-B alleles with accuracy.

Germline CDR1 reads MGHRA; CDR2 reads YSYEKL. The CDR3 runs 15 residues. The V gene end was trimmed by 4 bases and the J gene end by 2 bases; junction bases not matched to a gene: 4. PCR employed 60 Vbeta and 13 Jbeta primers. Some clones are missing from TCRdb's copy, which holds only in-frame ones; the method was immunoSEQ multiplex PCR. The sample has 120,000 to 150,000 clones, about three quarters seen once. Of note for this clone: What it binds is not known.

This sequence was found in a man aged 40-49 years in good health and CMV-seropositive. This chain uses TRBV4-1 with TRBJ2-2, with 7 bases matching TRBD2. What was sequenced was PBMCs. CDR3 amino acids: CASSLGLGNTGELFF. Here the CDR3 DNA reads TGCGCCAGCAGCCTAGGACTAGGTAACACCGGGGAGCTGTTTTTT.